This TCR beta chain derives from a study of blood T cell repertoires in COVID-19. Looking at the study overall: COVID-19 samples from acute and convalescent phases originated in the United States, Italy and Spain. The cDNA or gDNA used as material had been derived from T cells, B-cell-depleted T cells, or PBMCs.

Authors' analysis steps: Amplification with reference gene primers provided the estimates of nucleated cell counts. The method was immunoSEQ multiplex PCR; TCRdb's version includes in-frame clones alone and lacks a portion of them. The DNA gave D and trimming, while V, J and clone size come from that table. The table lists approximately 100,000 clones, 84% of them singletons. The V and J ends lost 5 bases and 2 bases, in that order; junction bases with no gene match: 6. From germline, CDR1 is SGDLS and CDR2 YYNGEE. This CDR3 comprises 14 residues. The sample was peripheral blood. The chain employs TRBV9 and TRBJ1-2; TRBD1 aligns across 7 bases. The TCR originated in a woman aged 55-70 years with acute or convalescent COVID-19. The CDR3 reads CASRQTGSNYGYTF. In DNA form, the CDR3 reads TGTGCCAGCAGACAGACAGGGAGCAACTATGGCTACACCTTC.